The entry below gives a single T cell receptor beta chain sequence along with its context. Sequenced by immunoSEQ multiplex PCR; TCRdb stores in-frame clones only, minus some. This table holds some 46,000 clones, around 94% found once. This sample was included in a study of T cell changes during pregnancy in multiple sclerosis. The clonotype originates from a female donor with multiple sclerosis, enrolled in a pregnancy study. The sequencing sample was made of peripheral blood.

CDR3 bases: TGCGCCAGCAGTGAACTTTCCGGGACAGACAACTACGAGCAGTACTTC. It codes for CASSELSGTDNYEQYF. The rearrangement joins TRBV10-1 to TRBJ2-7; 7 bases line up with TRBD1. This CDR3 is 16 amino acids long. V lost 3 bases, J lost 3 bases, and 11 bases stayed unmatched. Germline V gives CDR1 WNHNN, CDR2 SYGVQD (reference sequence).